This T cell receptor beta chain comes out of a study of shared clonotypes between healthy human individuals. Study-wide results and limits: It was only blood that was sampled, and tissue repertoires likely differ. Estimated clonotype richness was generally higher in naive than memory subsets.

The donors, healthy adults who were HIV-negative, had experienced no recent acute infections or vaccinations. Each donor was a Caucasian adult residing in Nashville, Tennessee. V gave up 0 bases and J gave up 6 bases, with 14 bases separating them. The CDR3 has 15 residues. The V gene's germline CDR1 is KGHSH and CDR2 LQKENI. Details on this clone: Its antigen is unknown.

TCRdb's copy holds only in-frame clones and misses some; the assay was immunoSEQ multiplex PCR. The sample lists 1.5 million to 1.9 million clones, around 98% occurring once. Sequencing used naive CD4+ T cells sorted from blood. The subset denotes: CD45RA+ positively selected. The chain links TRBV18 to TRBJ1-2; D is perhaps TRBD1 (5 bases). The sequence came from a man aged 25 to 40 in good health. The CDR3 DNA follows: TGTGCCAGCTCACCACCGGGGGAAGCACCACATGGCTACACCTTC. It is translated as CASSPPGEAPHGYTF.